Each of the 20 T cell receptor beta chains below was sequenced from the same sample in a study of regulatory T cells in long-lasting Graves disease. Building of the TCR beta libraries involved iRepertoire HTBI primers and Arm-PCR of CDR3 regions. One entry per CDR3 protein results from TCRdb running MiXCR on the multiplex PCR reads. The sample contains around 480,000 distinct CDR3 sequences, about 16% of which appear only once. Time point given: newly diagnosed GD, antithyroid drugs for less than 3 months. Extracted RNA from PBMCs served as the source of the TCR library. This sample also belongs to another study, concerning T cells in Graves' hyperthyroidism and ophthalmopathy.

Source: peripheral blood mononuclear cells (PBMCs), taken at new diagnosis, from a patient treated with antithyroid drugs. These receptors originate from a woman aged 40 to 65 with Graves disease.

This clonotype occurred a few times. This sequence joins TRBV3-1 and TRBJ2-5; 8 nucleotides agree with TRBD2. CDR1 and CDR2 (germline): LGHDT, YNNKEL (reference sequence). The CDR3 length is 16 residues. V shed 0 bases and J 2 bases; nucleotides not matched to a gene: 5. This CDR3 reads CASSQDGGGPQETQYF. CDR3 nucleotides: TGTGCCAGCAGCCAAGACGGGGGGGGCCCTCAAGAGACCCAGTACTTC.

In its sample, this clonotype was seen a few times. The J gene is TRBJ2-4, the V gene TRBV9; 7 positions match TRBD1. Germline CDR1 SGDLS, CDR2 YYNGEE. This CDR3 is 18 amino acids long. Germline trimming cut 4 bases from V and 0 bases from J; bases unmatched to any gene: 13. CDR3 loop: CASSPLDYRGPAKNIQYF. The CDR3 region has the DNA TGTGCCAGCAGCCCCCTTGACTACAGGGGCCCAGCCAAAAACATTCAGTACTTC.

This clonotype was seen only a few times. The CDR3 DNA reads as TGCAGCGTTTTTGGGACAGGGGTTATGAACACTGAAGCTTTCTTT. It yields the protein CSVFGTGVMNTEAFF. The rearrangement joins TRBV29-1 to TRBJ1-1, with 10 bases fitting TRBD1. The CDR3 consists of 15 residues. Looked up from germline, CDR1 is SQVTM and CDR2 is ANQGSEA. J lost 0 bases, V lost 5 bases, and 6 bases had no gene match.

Concerning this clonotype: A much more abundant neighbour one base away suggests this may be a read error. This CDR3 is missing its conserved last phenylalanine or tryptophan, likely due to a read error. V gene TRBV20-1 combines with J gene TRBJ2-5, with D possibly being TRBD1 or TRBD2 (5 bases each). Deletions cut 1 base from V and 7 bases from J, with 13 bases between. Germline V CDR1 and CDR2: DFQATT, SNEGSKA (reference sequence). The CDR3 contains 13 residues. The chain's CDR3 is CSARVGTQATQYS. CDR3 bases: TGCAGTGCTAGAGTGGGGACCCAGGCGACCCAGTACTCC.

The gene calls are TRBV19 and TRBJ1-5, with 7 nucleotides matching TRBD1. From germline, CDR1 is LNHDA and CDR2 SQIVND (reference sequence). The CDR3 covers 15 residues. V lost 6 bases and J lost 0; bases outside the gene matches: 5. CDR3 DNA: TGTGCCAGTAGCCGGCCAGGGGGTAGCAATCAGCCCCAGCATTTT. This encodes CASSRPGGSNQPQHF.

This clonotype has more than one count but fewer than ten. The V call is TRBV11-2, the J call TRBJ1-2; D is ambiguous. There are 19 residues in the CDR3. Trimming removed 1 base from V and 4 bases from J, with 25 bases in between. Germline CDR1 reads SGHAT; CDR2 reads FQNNGV. CDR3 residues: CASSLGVWGRTQNTYGYTF. For the CDR3, the DNA is TGTGCCAGCAGCTTAGGGGTCTGGGGAAGGACCCAAAATACCTATGGCTACACCTTC.

The sample holds many counts of this clonotype. The genes are TRBV18 and TRBJ1-3; D not certain. Germline-derived CDR1 and CDR2 are KGHSH and LQKENI. The ends were cut back, 3 bases at V and 0 bases at J, with 12 bases in the middle. There are 16 residues in the CDR3. This chain's CDR3 is CASSPRVGSSGNTIYF. In nucleotides, the CDR3 is TGTGCCAGCTCACCTCGGGTCGGATCCTCTGGAAACACCATATATTTT.

This clonotype was seen a handful of times. The chain recombines TRBV7-9 with TRBJ1-5; D remains unclear. V lost 4 bases and J lost 5, with 6 bases in between. The CDR3 has 12 amino acids. Germline CDR1 SEHNR, CDR2 FQNEAQ (reference sequence). CDR3 region: CASSSIDQPQHF. CDR3 sequence (DNA): TGTGCCAGCAGCTCTATCGATCAGCCCCAGCATTTT.

The chain couples TRBV5-1 to TRBJ1-1; TRBD1 might be the D (5 bases). Between the trimmed V and J ends, which lost 0 bases and 4 bases, there was a span of 19 bases. The CDR3 runs 17 residues. Per the germline V gene, CDR1 is SGHRS and CDR2 is YFSETQ. CDR3 coding DNA: TGCGCCAGCAGCTTGGTTACGGGGGGAGGGGTGGCCACTGAAGCTTTCTTT. Protein sequence: CASSLVTGGGVATEAFF. Supplemented by reference TRBV5-1 and TRBJ1-1, the full variable domain reads KAGVTQTPRYLIKTRGQQVTLSCSPISGHRSVSWYQQTPGQGLQFLFEYFSETQRNKGNFPGRFSGRQFSNSRSEMNVSTLELGDSALYLCASSLVTGGGVATEAFFGQGTRLTVV.

The gene calls are TRBV7-9 and TRBJ2-7; 8 positions match TRBD2. V gave up 1 base and J gave up 3 bases; unmatched junction bases: 5. This CDR3 is built from 15 residues. Germline V lookup: CDR1 SEHNR, CDR2 FQNEAQ (reference sequence). For the CDR3, the DNA is TGTGCCAGCAGCTTAGGAGCGGGGGTGAACTACGAGCAGTACTTC. Translating gives CASSLGAGVNYEQYF.

This clonotype was observed a handful of times. The chain recombines TRBV12-3 or TRBV12-4 with TRBJ1-5; D is unresolved. V was clipped by 2 bases and J by 4 bases, with 12 bases between them. CDR3 length: 15 residues. CDR3 coding DNA: TGTGCCAGCAGTTTATTTGAACAGATAAATCAGCCCCAGCATTTT. Translating it yields CASSLFEQINQPQHF.

This clonotype was seen ten or more times. The CDR3 nucleotides read TGCAGTGCTAAGACAGGGGGCGGGAACACTGAAGCTTTCTTT. Translated, it gives CSAKTGGGNTEAFF. This chain joins TRBV20-1 and TRBJ1-1, with 10 bases aligning to TRBD1. The CDR3 is 14 amino acids. The germline gives CDR1 DFQATT, CDR2 SNEGSKA (reference sequence). J was trimmed by 1 base and V by 4 bases; bases with no gene match: 3.

In regard to this clonotype: The germline gene is not matched at one end of the junction; a read error may be the cause. The chain joins TRBV12-3 or TRBV12-4 to TRBJ2-7; D may be TRBD1 (5 bases). The CDR3 is made up of 13 amino acids. The DNA for the CDR3 is TGTGCCGGCAGTTTAGACAGTCCCTACGAGCAGTACTTC. This encodes CAGSLDSPYEQYF.

At least ten counts were recorded for this clonotype. The V gene is TRBV30, the J gene TRBJ1-1; D remains unclear. The CDR3 extends over 12 amino acids. CDR1 and CDR2 (germline): GTSNPN, SVGIG (reference sequence). V lost 4 bases, J lost 10 bases, and 16 bases lay in between. CDR3 DNA sequence: TGTGCCTGGACCCAGGCGGGCCCAGGAGCTTTCTTT. Its protein is CAWTQAGPGAFF.

With regard to this clonotype: This may stem from a read error, because a much larger clone lies one nucleotide away. CDR3 coding DNA: TGTGCCACCAACCCCGACAGGGGAGGCTACGAGCAGTACTTC. This codes for CATNPDRGGYEQYF. This chain connects TRBV15 to TRBJ2-7, with 8 bases identical to TRBD1. The CDR3 sequence is 14 residues long. V dropped 7 bases and J dropped 3; count of bases not matched to a gene: 8. From germline, CDR1 is LNHNV and CDR2 YYDKDF (reference sequence).

Concerning this clonotype itself: This could be a read error, since a much larger clone is one nucleotide away. The CDR3 loop is CASSQGGQGVSPLHF. The CDR3 coding sequence is TGTGCCAGCAGCCAAGGGGGACAGGGGGTATCACCCCTCCACTTT. The V call is TRBV3-1, the J call TRBJ1-6, with TRBD1 matching 11 bases. The junction had 3 bases not matched to a gene; V was cut back by 1 base and J by 10 bases. Germline CDR1 and CDR2: LGHDT and YNNKEL (reference sequence). This CDR3 contains 15 residues.

This clonotype showed up just a few times. V and J are TRBV7-9 and TRBJ1-3; D is undetermined. This CDR3 has 14 amino acids. Germline CDR1 SEHNR, CDR2 FQNEAQ (reference sequence). V was shortened by 2 bases and J by 2 bases, with 7 bases between the two germline ends. CDR3 loop: CASSLSSAGNTIYF. DNA of the CDR3: TGTGCCAGCAGCTTAAGTTCGGCTGGAAACACCATATATTTT.

Note on this clonotype: A much larger clonotype is one base distant, so this may be a read error. The chain joins TRBV3-1 to TRBJ2-1; D is uncertain. The CDR3 sequence is 14 residues long. Per germline, CDR1 LGHDT and CDR2 YNNKEL (reference sequence). Trimming removed 1 base from V and 10 bases from J, with 14 bases in between. The DNA of the CDR3 is TGTGCCAGCAGCCAAGCGGAAGTCACCTACGAGCAGTTCTTC. Translation gives CASSQAEVTYEQFF.

This clonotype was seen many times. This chain connects TRBV11-2 to TRBJ2-1; 8 nucleotides agree with TRBD1. CDR1 and CDR2 from the germline V gene are SGHAT and FQNNGV. The junction had 7 bases not matched to a gene; V was cut back by 1 base and J by 5 bases. The CDR3 consists of 16 residues. The CDR3 region has the DNA TGTGCCAGCAGCTTAGGTCGAGGACAGGGCCACAATGAGCAGTTCTTC. It encodes CASSLGRGQGHNEQFF.

This clonotype was recorded at least ten times. This chain joins TRBV6-1 and TRBJ1-1, with a possible D match to TRBD1 (6 bases). Germline loops: CDR1 MNHNS, CDR2 SASEGT. The length of the CDR3 is 13 residues. Trimming removed 6 bases at V and 4 bases at J, with 12 bases between. The CDR3 DNA reads TGTGCCAGCAGACCACAGGGTGCCACTGAAGCTTTCTTT. This sequence encodes CASRPQGATEAFF.